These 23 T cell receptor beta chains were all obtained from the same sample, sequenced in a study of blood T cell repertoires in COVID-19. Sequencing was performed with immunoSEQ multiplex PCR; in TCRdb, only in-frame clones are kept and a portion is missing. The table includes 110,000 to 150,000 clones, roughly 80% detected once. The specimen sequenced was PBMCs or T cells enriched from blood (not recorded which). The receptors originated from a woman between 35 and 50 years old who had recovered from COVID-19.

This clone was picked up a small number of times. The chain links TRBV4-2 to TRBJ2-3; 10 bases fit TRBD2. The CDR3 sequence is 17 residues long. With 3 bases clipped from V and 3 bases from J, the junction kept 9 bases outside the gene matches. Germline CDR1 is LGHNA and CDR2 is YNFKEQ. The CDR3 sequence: CASSHPGTSEMTDTQYF. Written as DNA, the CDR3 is TGTGCCAGCAGCCACCCCGGGACTAGCGAGATGACAGATACGCAGTATTTT.

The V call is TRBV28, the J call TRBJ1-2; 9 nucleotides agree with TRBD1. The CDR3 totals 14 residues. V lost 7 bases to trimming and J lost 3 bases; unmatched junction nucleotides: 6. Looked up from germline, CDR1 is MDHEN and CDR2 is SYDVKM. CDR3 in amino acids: CASNTGGADYGYTF. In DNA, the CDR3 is TGTGCCAGCAACACAGGGGGCGCTGACTATGGCTACACCTTC.

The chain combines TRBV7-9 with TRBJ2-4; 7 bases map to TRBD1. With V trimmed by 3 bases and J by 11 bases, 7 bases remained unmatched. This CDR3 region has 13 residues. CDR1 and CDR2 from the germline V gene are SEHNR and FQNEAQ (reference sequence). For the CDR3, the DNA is TGTGCCAGCAGCTTTGTGGGACAGCCCGTTCAGTACTTC. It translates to CASSFVGQPVQYF.

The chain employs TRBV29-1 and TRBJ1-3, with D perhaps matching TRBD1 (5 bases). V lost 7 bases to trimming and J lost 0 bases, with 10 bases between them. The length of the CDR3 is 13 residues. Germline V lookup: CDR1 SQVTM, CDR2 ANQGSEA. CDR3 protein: CSAQGFSGNTIYF. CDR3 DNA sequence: TGCAGCGCCCAGGGTTTCTCTGGAAACACCATATATTTT.

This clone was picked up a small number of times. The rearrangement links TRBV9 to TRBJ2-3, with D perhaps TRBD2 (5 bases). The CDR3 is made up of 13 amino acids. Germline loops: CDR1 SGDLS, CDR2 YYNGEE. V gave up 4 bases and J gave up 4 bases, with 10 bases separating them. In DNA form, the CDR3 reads TGTGCCAGCAGCCCGTCGCGGGCAGATACGCAGTATTTT. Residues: CASSPSRADTQYF.

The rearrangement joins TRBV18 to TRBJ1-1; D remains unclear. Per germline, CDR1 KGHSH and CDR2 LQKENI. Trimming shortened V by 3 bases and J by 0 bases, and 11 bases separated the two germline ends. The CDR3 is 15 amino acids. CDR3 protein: CASSPNRAMNTEAFF. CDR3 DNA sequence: TGTGCCAGCTCACCGAACCGAGCAATGAACACTGAAGCTTTCTTT.

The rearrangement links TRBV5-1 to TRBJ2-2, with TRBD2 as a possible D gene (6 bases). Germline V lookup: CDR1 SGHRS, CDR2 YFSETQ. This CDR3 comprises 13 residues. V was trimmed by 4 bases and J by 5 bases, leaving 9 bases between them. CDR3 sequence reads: CASSPGETGELFF. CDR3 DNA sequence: TGCGCCAGCAGCCCGGGGGAAACCGGGGAGCTGTTTTTT.

Here the CDR3 DNA reads TGTGCCAGCAGCTTAGAGCAGGGTGGTGAGCAGTTCTTC. It translates to CASSLEQGGEQFF. The chain is built from TRBV7-9 and TRBJ2-1, with D possibly being TRBD1 (5 bases). This CDR3 comprises 13 residues. Germline V gene data show CDR1 as SEHNR and CDR2 as FQNEAQ (reference sequence). Between the trimmed V and J ends, which lost 1 base and 9 bases, there was a span of 10 bases.

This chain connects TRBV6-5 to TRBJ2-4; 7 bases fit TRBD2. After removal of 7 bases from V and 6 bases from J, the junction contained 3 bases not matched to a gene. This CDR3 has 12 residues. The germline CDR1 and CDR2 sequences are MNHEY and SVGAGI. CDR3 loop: CASTGGGNIQYF. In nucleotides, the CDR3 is TGTGCCAGCACTGGCGGGGGAAACATTCAGTACTTC.

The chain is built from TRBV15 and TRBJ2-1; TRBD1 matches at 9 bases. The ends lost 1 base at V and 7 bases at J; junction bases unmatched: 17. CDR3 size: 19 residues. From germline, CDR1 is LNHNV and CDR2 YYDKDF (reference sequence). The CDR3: CATSRVVGGTGSSGNEQFF. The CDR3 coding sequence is TGTGCCACCAGCAGAGTCGTTGGGGGGACAGGGAGCTCGGGGAATGAGCAGTTCTTC.

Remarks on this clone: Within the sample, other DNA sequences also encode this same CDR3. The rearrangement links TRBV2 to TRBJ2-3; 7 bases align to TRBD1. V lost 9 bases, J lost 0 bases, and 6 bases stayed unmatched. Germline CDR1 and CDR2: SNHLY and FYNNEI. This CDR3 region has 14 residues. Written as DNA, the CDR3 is TGTGCCAGTCGACAGGGCGCCAGCACAGATACGCAGTATTTT. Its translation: CASRQGASTDTQYF.

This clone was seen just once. The DNA of the CDR3 is TGCGCCAGCAGCTTTAGACAGGGGGGCAATGAGCAGTTCTTC. Its translation is CASSFRQGGNEQFF. The chain couples TRBV5-1 to TRBJ2-1, with 9 bases fitting TRBD1. V was clipped by 2 bases and J by 6 bases; unmatched bases: 3. Germline V gene sequence: CDR1 SGHRS, CDR2 YFSETQ. The CDR3 totals 14 residues.

The CDR3 sequence is CASRPLQGARYGYTF. The CDR3 DNA is TGTGCCAGCAGGCCATTACAGGGGGCGAGGTATGGCTACACCTTC. The chain combines TRBV2 with TRBJ1-2; 9 nucleotides agree with TRBD1. The CDR3 extends over 15 amino acids. Germline V gene sequence: CDR1 SNHLY, CDR2 FYNNEI. Trimming took 6 bases from V and 5 from J; bases not matched to a gene: 10.

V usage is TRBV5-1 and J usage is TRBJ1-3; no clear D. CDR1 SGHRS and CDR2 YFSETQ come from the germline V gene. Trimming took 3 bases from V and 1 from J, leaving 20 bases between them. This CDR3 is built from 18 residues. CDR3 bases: TGCGCCAGCAGCTCCCGAACTATTTCGACCTTATCTGGAAACACCATATATTTT. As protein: CASSSRTISTLSGNTIYF.

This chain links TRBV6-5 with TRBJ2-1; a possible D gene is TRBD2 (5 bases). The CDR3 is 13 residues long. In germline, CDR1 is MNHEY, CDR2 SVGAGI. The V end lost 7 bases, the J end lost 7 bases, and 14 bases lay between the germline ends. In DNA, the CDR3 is TGTGCCAGCAAACGAGGGAGTATTAATGAGCAGTTCTTC. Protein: CASKRGSINEQFF.

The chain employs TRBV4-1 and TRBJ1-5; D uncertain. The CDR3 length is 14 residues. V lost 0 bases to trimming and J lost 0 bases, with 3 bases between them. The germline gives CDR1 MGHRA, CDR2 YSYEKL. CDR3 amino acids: CASSQEASNQPQHF. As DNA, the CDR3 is TGCGCCAGCAGCCAAGAAGCTAGCAATCAGCCCCAGCATTTT.

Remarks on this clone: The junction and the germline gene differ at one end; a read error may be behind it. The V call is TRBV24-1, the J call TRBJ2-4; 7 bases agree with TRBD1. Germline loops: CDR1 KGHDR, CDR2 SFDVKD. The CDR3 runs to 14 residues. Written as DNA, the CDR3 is TGTGCCACCGATCCCGGGACAGCCGAAAACATTCAGTACTTC. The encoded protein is CATDPGTAENIQYF.

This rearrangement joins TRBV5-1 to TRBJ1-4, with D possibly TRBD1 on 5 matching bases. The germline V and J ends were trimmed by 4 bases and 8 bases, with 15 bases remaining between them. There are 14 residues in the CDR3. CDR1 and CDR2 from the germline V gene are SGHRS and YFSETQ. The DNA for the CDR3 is TGCGCCAGCAGCCCCGGGACGACTAGCGAAAAACTGTTTTTT. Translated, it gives CASSPGTTSEKLFF.

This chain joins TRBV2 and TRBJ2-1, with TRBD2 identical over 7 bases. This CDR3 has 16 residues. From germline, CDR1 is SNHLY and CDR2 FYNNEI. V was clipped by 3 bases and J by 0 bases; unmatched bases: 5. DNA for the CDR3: TGTGCCAGCAGTGACGAGCGGGATGACTCCTACAATGAGCAGTTCTTC. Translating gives CASSDERDDSYNEQFF.

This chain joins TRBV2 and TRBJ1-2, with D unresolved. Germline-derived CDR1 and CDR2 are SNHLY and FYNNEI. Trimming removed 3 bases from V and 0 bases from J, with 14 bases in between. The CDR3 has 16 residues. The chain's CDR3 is CASSDRGGRTNYGYTF. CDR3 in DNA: TGTGCCAGCAGTGACCGGGGTGGGCGGACTAACTATGGCTACACCTTC.

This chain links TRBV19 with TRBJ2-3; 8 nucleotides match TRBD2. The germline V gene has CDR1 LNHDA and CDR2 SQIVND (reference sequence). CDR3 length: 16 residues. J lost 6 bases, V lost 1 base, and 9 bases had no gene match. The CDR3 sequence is CASSIGTSLIPDTQYF. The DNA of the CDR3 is TGTGCCAGTAGTATAGGGACTAGCCTTATTCCCGATACGCAGTATTTT.

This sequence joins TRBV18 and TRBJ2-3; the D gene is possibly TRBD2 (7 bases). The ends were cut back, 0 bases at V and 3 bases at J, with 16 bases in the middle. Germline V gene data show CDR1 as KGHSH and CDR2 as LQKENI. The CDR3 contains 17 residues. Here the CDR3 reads CASSPPKIRGGTDTQYF. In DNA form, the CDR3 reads TGTGCCAGCTCACCACCGAAGATAAGGGGGGGGACAGATACGCAGTATTTT.

CDR3 amino acids: CASGFSAGQETQYF. The CDR3, as DNA: TGTGCTAGTGGTTTCTCCGCGGGGCAGGAGACCCAGTACTTC. This rearrangement joins TRBV12-5 to TRBJ2-5; D may be TRBD2 (6 bases). CDR3 length: 14 residues. Trimming removed 3 bases at V and 5 bases at J, with 13 bases between. Germline CDR1 and CDR2: LGHNT and FRNRAP.